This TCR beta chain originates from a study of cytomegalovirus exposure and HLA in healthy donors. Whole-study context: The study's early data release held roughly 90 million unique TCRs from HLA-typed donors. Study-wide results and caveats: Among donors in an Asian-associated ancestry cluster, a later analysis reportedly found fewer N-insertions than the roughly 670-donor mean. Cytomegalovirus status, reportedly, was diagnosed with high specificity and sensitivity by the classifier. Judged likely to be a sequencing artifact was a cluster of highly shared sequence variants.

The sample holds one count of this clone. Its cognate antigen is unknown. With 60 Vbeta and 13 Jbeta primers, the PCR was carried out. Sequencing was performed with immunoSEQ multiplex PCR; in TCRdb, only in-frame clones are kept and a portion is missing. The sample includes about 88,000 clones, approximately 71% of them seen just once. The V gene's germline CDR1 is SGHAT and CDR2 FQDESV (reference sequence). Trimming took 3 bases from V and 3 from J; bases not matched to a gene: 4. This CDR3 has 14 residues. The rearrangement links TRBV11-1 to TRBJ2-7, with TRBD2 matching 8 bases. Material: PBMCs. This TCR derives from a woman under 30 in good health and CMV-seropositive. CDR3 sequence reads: CASSFGREVYEQYF. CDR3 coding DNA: TGTGCCAGCAGCTTTGGGCGGGAGGTCTACGAGCAGTACTTC. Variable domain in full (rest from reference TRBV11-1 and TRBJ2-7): EAEVAQSPRYKITEKSQAVAFWCDPISGHATLYWYRQILGQGPELLVQFQDESVVDDSQLPKDRFSAERLKGVDSTLKIQPAELGDSAMYLCASSFGREVYEQYFGPGTRLTVT.